This TCR beta chain appears in the sequencing data of a study of T cell repertoires in cytomegalovirus infection. This clonotype has a handful of counts. Its antigen is unidentified. From the reads, TCRdb called clonotypes with MiXCR, one entry per CDR3 protein. Of 370,000 or so distinct CDR3 sequences in the sample, nearly 35% are singletons; the top ten hold roughly 13%. The CDR3 sequence is 16 residues long. Germline CDR1 MNHEY, CDR2 SMNVEV (reference sequence). V lost 0 bases and J 4 bases, leaving 16 bases between the germline ends. Here the sequenced sample was cultured PBMCs, taken from culture after CMV antigen stimulation. The rearrangement links TRBV27 to TRBJ2-7; weak D call: TRBD2 (6 bases). The receptor's source is a human donor in good health (CMV status not recorded). Some clones in this sample may be carry-over from other donors' samples. CDR3 nucleotides: TGTGCCAGCAGTTTATCGGAAACGGGAGATCGGTACGAGCAGTACGTC. Amino acids: CASSLSETGDRYEQYV.